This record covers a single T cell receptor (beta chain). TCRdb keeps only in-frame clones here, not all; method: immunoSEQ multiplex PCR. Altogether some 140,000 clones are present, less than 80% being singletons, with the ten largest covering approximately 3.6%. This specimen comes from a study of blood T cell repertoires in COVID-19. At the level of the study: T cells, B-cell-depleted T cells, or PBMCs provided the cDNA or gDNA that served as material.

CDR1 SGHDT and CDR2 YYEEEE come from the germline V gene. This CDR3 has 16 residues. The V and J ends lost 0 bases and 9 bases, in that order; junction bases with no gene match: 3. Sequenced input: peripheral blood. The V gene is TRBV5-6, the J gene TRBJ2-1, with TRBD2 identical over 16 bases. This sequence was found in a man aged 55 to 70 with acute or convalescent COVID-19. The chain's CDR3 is CASSLVGTSGRGEQFF. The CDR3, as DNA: TGTGCCAGCAGCTTGGTTGGGACTAGCGGGAGGGGTGAGCAGTTCTTC. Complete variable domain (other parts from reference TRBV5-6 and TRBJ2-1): DAGVTQSPTHLIKTRGQQVTLRCSPKSGHDTVSWYQQALGQGPQFIFQYYEEEERQRGNFPDRFSGHQFPNYSSELNVNALLLGDSALYLCASSLVGTSGRGEQFFGPGTRLTVL.